A single sample is the source of the 25 T cell receptor beta chains below, sequenced in a study of cytomegalovirus exposure and HLA in healthy donors. PCR employed 60 Vbeta and 13 Jbeta primers. This table comes from immunoSEQ multiplex PCR, and its TCRdb copy is limited to in-frame clones, with some not included. The sample's table shows tens of thousands of clones. The specimen was PBMCs. These receptors all stem from a man aged 35-49 years in good health and CMV-seronegative.

The V call is TRBV27, the J call TRBJ2-2; 10 bases are a match to TRBD2. Germline trimming cut 0 bases from V and 6 bases from J; bases unmatched to any gene: 4. The CDR3 has 16 residues. Germline CDR1 MNHEY, CDR2 SMNVEV (reference sequence). This CDR3 reads CASSLSGLAGAGELFF. Here the CDR3 DNA reads TGTGCCAGCAGTTTATCCGGGCTAGCGGGGGCCGGGGAGCTGTTTTTT.

This chain links TRBV25-1 with TRBJ1-1; unclear D gene. Germline V CDR1 and CDR2: MGHDK, SYGVNS. The CDR3 loop spans 12 amino acids. Trimming stripped 4 bases from V and 4 bases from J, with 7 bases between. The CDR3 region is CASSVGITEAFF. In DNA form, the CDR3 reads TGTGCCAGCAGTGTCGGGATCACTGAAGCTTTCTTT.

J is TRBJ1-2 and V is TRBV28, with unresolved D. CDR3 length equals 14 residues. Trimming stripped 4 bases from V and 2 bases from J, with 11 bases between. CDR1 is MDHEN and CDR2 is SYDVKM in the germline V gene. CDR3 sequence: CASSSSGGNYGYTF. The CDR3, as DNA: TGTGCCAGCAGTTCCTCAGGAGGCAACTATGGCTACACCTTC.

The genes are TRBV4-1 and TRBJ2-2, with D perhaps TRBD1 (6 bases). This CDR3 spans 16 amino acids. Trimming pared 4 bases from V and 1 base from J, leaving 13 bases between. Germline V lookup: CDR1 MGHRA, CDR2 YSYEKL. The CDR3 bases are TGCGCCAGCAGCCCTAAGGGACACCGGAACACCGGGGAGCTGTTTTTT. Translation gives CASSPKGHRNTGELFF.

The J gene is TRBJ2-7, the V gene TRBV6-5, with D possibly being TRBD1 (5 bases). The CDR3 extends over 12 amino acids. V shed 5 bases and J shed 2 bases, with 7 bases lying between them. CDR1 and CDR2 from the germline V gene are MNHEY and SVGAGI. CDR3 nucleotides: TGTGCCAGCAGTACAGGTGCCTACGAGCAGTACTTC. It encodes CASSTGAYEQYF.

The chain links TRBV6-5 to TRBJ1-1, with 7 bases lining up with TRBD1. The CDR3 has 14 residues. V lost 2 bases to trimming and J lost 4 bases; unmatched junction nucleotides: 4. From germline, CDR1 is MNHEY and CDR2 SVGAGI. The CDR3 DNA is TGTGCCAGCAGTTACGAGACAGGGATCACTGAAGCTTTCTTT. This codes for CASSYETGITEAFF.

The rearrangement links TRBV27 to TRBJ2-5, with 7 bases lining up with TRBD2. The V gene's germline CDR1 is MNHEY and CDR2 SMNVEV (reference sequence). The CDR3 totals 15 residues. V shed 1 base, J shed 1 base, and the junction held 3 bases outside the gene matches. This CDR3 reads CASSLWGLTQETQYF. The CDR3 DNA follows: TGTGCCAGCAGTTTATGGGGACTAACCCAAGAGACCCAGTACTTC.

CDR3 in amino acids: CASRLRVGTETTLEQYF. The CDR3 nucleotides are TGTGCCAGCAGGTTAAGGGTAGGGACAGAAACTACGTTGGAGCAGTACTTC. The chain is built from TRBV27 and TRBJ2-7; 7 bases are a match to TRBD1. CDR3 size: 17 residues. J gave up 7 bases and V 6 bases, and 21 bases lay outside the gene matches. Germline V gives CDR1 MNHEY, CDR2 SMNVEV (reference sequence).

The chain combines TRBV4-2 with TRBJ2-7, with TRBD1 matching 7 bases. The V and J ends lost 0 bases and 1 base, in that order; junction bases with no gene match: 3. Germline values: CDR1 LGHNA, CDR2 YNFKEQ. This CDR3 comprises 15 residues. CDR3 amino acids: CASSQDVTGSYEQYF. The CDR3 bases are TGTGCCAGCAGCCAAGATGTGACAGGGTCCTACGAGCAGTACTTC.

The V and J genes are TRBV30 and TRBJ1-2; a weak D match, TRBD1 (5 bases). Germline values: CDR1 GTSNPN, CDR2 SVGIG (reference sequence). V was clipped by 3 bases and J by 5 bases, with 19 bases between them. The CDR3 sequence is 15 residues long. CDR3 coding DNA: TGTGCCTGGAGCCGTGTACCGGGGGAACGGTATGGCTACACCTTC. Its protein is CAWSRVPGERYGYTF.

The V call is TRBV7-9, the J call TRBJ2-7; TRBD2 matches at 16 bases. After removal of 5 bases from V and 7 bases from J, the junction contained 5 bases not matched to a gene. Germline CDR1 reads SEHNR; CDR2 reads FQNEAQ (reference sequence). This CDR3 has 15 amino acids. The DNA for the CDR3 is TGTGCCAGCAGCCTCGGGACTAGCGGGAGGGGGGAGCAGTACTTC. It is translated as CASSLGTSGRGEQYF. The complete variable domain, with remaining parts taken from reference TRBV7-9 and TRBJ2-7, reads DTGVSQNPRHKITKRGQNVTFRCDPISEHNRLYWYRQTLGQGPEFLTYFQNEAQLEKSRLLSDRFSAERPKGSFSTLEIQRTEQGDSAMYLCASSLGTSGRGEQYFGPGTRLTVT.

The rearrangement links TRBV7-9 to TRBJ2-5; possible D gene TRBD2, 7 bases. Germline CDR1 is SEHNR and CDR2 is FQNEAQ (reference sequence). This CDR3 has 14 amino acids. V gave up 0 bases and J gave up 4 bases, with 9 bases separating them. DNA for the CDR3: TGTGCCAGCAGCTTAGCGGGAGGGGGAGAGACCCAGTACTTC. Protein sequence: CASSLAGGGETQYF.

The chain recombines TRBV30 with TRBJ2-7; the D is unclear. The ends were cut back, 0 bases at V and 3 bases at J, with 9 bases in the middle. Germline V gene data show CDR1 as GTSNPN and CDR2 as SVGIG (reference sequence). There are 13 residues in the CDR3. CDR3 nucleotides: TGTGCCTGGAGTGTAGGCGACAACTACGAGCAGTACTTC. It codes for CAWSVGDNYEQYF.

Comments on this clone: Relative to the germline gene, one junction end is altered; a read error may explain this. This chain uses TRBV4-1 with TRBJ1-1; possibly TRBD1 for D (6 bases). The germline V gene has CDR1 MGHRA and CDR2 YSYEKL. This CDR3 contains 12 residues. The CDR3 region is CAGSGRGTEAFF. DNA for the CDR3: TGCGCCGGCAGTGGCAGGGGCACTGAAGCTTTCTTT.

V usage is TRBV5-1 and J usage is TRBJ2-7; 13 positions match TRBD2. CDR3 length equals 15 residues. Per germline, CDR1 SGHRS and CDR2 YFSETQ. Unmatched junction bases numbered 7, after V lost 3 bases and J lost 7 bases. The CDR3 coding sequence is TGCGCCAGCAGCTCAACTAGCGGGAGGGTAGGGGAGCAGTACTTC. Translated, it gives CASSSTSGRVGEQYF. The full variable domain, completed using reference TRBV5-1 and TRBJ2-7, is KAGVTQTPRYLIKTRGQQVTLSCSPISGHRSVSWYQQTPGQGLQFLFEYFSETQRNKGNFPGRFSGRQFSNSRSEMNVSTLELGDSALYLCASSSTSGRVGEQYFGPGTRLTVT.

The chain is built from TRBV7-9 and TRBJ2-2, with D uncertain. Germline V gene data show CDR1 as SEHNR and CDR2 as FQNEAQ (reference sequence). The CDR3 contains 12 residues. V shed 5 bases and J shed 6 bases, with 7 bases lying between them. CDR3 bases: TGTGCCAGCAGCCCCCAGGCCGGGGAGCTGTTTTTT. Its translation is CASSPQAGELFF.

This chain joins TRBV5-1 and TRBJ2-5; D is possibly TRBD1 (5 bases). V was cut by 0 bases and J by 5 bases, with 11 bases left in between. Germline V gene data show CDR1 as SGHRS and CDR2 as YFSETQ. The CDR3 contains 14 residues. CDR3 region: CASSLGQGLETQYF. CDR3 nucleotides: TGCGCCAGCAGCTTGGGGCAGGGTTTGGAGACCCAGTACTTC. Drawing the rest from reference TRBV5-1 and TRBJ2-5, the complete variable domain is KAGVTQTPRYLIKTRGQQVTLSCSPISGHRSVSWYQQTPGQGLQFLFEYFSETQRNKGNFPGRFSGRQFSNSRSEMNVSTLELGDSALYLCASSLGQGLETQYFGPGTRLLVL.

The rearrangement uses TRBV5-4 and TRBJ1-2; 7 nucleotides match TRBD1. Germline V gene data show CDR1 as SGHNT and CDR2 as YYREEE (reference sequence). CDR3 size: 16 residues. V lost 0 bases and J lost 6; bases outside the gene matches: 11. CDR3 region: CASSLDYDRESNGYTF. The CDR3 DNA reads as TGTGCCAGCAGCTTGGACTATGACAGGGAATCTAATGGCTACACCTTC.

The chain has TRBV6-6 and TRBJ2-1, with a tentative D call TRBD1 (5 bases). This CDR3 has 14 amino acids. The V end was cut by 2 bases, the J end by 9 bases, with 14 bases between. Looked up from germline, CDR1 is MNHNY and CDR2 is SVGAGI (reference sequence). CDR3 sequence reads: CASSYQEGDFEQFF. As DNA, the CDR3 is TGTGCCAGCAGTTACCAGGAAGGGGATTTTGAGCAGTTCTTC.

V and J are TRBV23-1 and TRBJ1-5, with 8 bases matching TRBD1. TRBV23-1 is recorded as an ORF, its role being uncertain. Trimming at V came to 8 bases and at J to 2 bases, leaving 17 bases not matched to a gene. The CDR3 extends over 18 amino acids. CDR3 in amino acids: CASWGRTGKWTGNQPQHF. As DNA, the CDR3 is TGCGCCAGCTGGGGGAGGACAGGGAAATGGACGGGCAATCAGCCCCAGCATTTT.

The rearrangement joins TRBV18 to TRBJ2-7; 11 bases match TRBD2. Germline loops: CDR1 KGHSH, CDR2 LQKENI. V shed 6 bases, J shed 0 bases, and the junction held 4 bases outside the gene matches. The CDR3 totals 15 residues. The CDR3 DNA follows: TGTGCCAGCTCGCAAACTAGCGGGAGCTCCTACGAGCAGTACTTC. Amino acids: CASSQTSGSSYEQYF. The full variable domain, rest sourced from reference TRBV18 and TRBJ2-7, is NAGVMQNPRHLVRRRGQEARLRCSPMKGHSHVYWYRQLPEEGLKFMVYLQKENIIDESGMPKERFSAEFPKEGPSILRIQQVVRGDSAAYFCASSQTSGSSYEQYFGPGTRLTVT.

This CDR3 is CSVRGQVTEAFF. CDR3 sequence (DNA): TGCAGCGTCCGAGGGCAGGTGACTGAAGCTTTCTTT. The V call is TRBV29-1, the J call TRBJ1-1; D is unclear. Trimming cost V 6 bases and J 5 bases, with 13 bases left between them. Germline-derived CDR1 and CDR2 are SQVTM and ANQGSEA. The CDR3 has 12 amino acids.

The chain has TRBV5-1 and TRBJ2-1; TRBD2 matches 12 bases. Unmatched junction bases numbered 5, after V lost 6 bases and J lost 4 bases. Germline values: CDR1 SGHRS, CDR2 YFSETQ. This CDR3 comprises 15 residues. CDR3 region: CASNAGTSGYNEQFF. The CDR3 bases are TGCGCCAGCAATGCCGGGACTAGCGGGTACAATGAGCAGTTCTTC.

The rearrangement links TRBV7-2 to TRBJ1-2; 7 nucleotides agree with TRBD1. The V segment lost 5 bases and the J segment 6 bases; nucleotides outside the gene matches: 6. CDR1 and CDR2 (germline): SGHTA, FQGNSA. There are 13 residues in the CDR3. In nucleotides, the CDR3 is TGTGCCAGCAGCCAGACAGGGCTGGATGGCTACACCTTC. Amino acid sequence: CASSQTGLDGYTF.

This chain joins TRBV11-2 and TRBJ2-7; D unresolved. Germline CDR1 and CDR2: SGHAT and FQNNGV. This CDR3 comprises 17 residues. The V end was cut by 1 base, the J end by 4 bases, with 20 bases between. DNA of the CDR3: TGTGCCAGCAGCTTAGGGAATCGGAAGTTGGTCGGGTACGAGCAGTACTTC. It translates to CASSLGNRKLVGYEQYF.